The rows below give T cell receptor beta chains drawn from one sample of a study of spatial heterogeneity in lung cancer. MiXCR, run by TCRdb on the 5' RACE reads, gives a single entry per CDR3 protein. The sample has thousands of distinct CDR3 sequences, roughly a sixth seen once. The sample was PBMCs, taken at surgery. Receptors originate from a male donor with early-stage non-small cell lung cancer. CDR3s include the opening cysteine and the closing phenylalanine or tryptophan. A D gene is named only where the DNA matches it firmly. Clone sizes are given selectively: once, few, many, or a class where the clone is expanded.

.	.	TRBJ2-3	TRBV6-5	CASSYDSSTDTQYF	TGTGCCAGCAGTTACGACTCCTCCACAGATACGCAGTATTTT
many	.	TRBJ2-5	TRBV5-1	CSSRPDQETQYF	TGCTCCAGCCGGCCGGACCAAGAGACCCAGTACTTC
many	TRBD2	TRBJ2-7	TRBV20-1	CSARVPGLAGYEQYF	TGCAGTGCTAGAGTCCCGGGACTAGCGGGTTACGAGCAGTACTTC
.	.	TRBJ1-4	TRBV18	CASSPDEKLFF	TGTGCCAGCTCCCCCGATGAAAAACTGTTTTTT
many	.	TRBJ2-5	TRBV12-3/TRBV12-4	CASSFGERGTQYF	TGTGCCAGCAGTTTTGGCGAAAGAGGGACCCAGTACTTC
many	.	TRBJ2-7	TRBV6-1	CASSGAAPGSYEQYF	TGTGCCAGCAGTGGCGCGGCGCCCGGCTCCTACGAGCAGTACTTC
many	.	TRBJ2-7	TRBV7-2	CASSSGQTYEQYF	TGTGCCAGCAGCTCCGGACAGACCTACGAGCAGTACTTC
few	TRBD1	TRBJ2-7	TRBV7-3	CASSSRRGTGGYEQYF	TGTGCCAGCAGCTCCCGCCGTGGGACAGGGGGATACGAGCAGTACTTC
many	TRBD2	TRBJ2-7	TRBV27	CASSSGLAEYEQYF	TGTGCCAGCAGTTCGGGACTAGCGGAGTACGAGCAGTACTTC
few	.	TRBJ2-5	TRBV2	CASTGETQYF	TGTGCCAGCACCGGAGAGACCCAGTACTTC
few	.	TRBJ2-1	TRBV11-2	CASSYGGGEQFF	TGTGCCAGCAGCTACGGGGGAGGTGAGCAGTTCTTC
once	.	TRBJ2-3	TRBV19	CASSPGERDTQYF	TGTGCCAGTAGTCCGGGAGAGAGGGATACGCAGTATTTT
few	.	TRBJ2-5	TRBV11-2	CASSPFGGPQETQYF	TGTGCCAGCAGCCCTTTTGGTGGGCCCCAAGAGACCCAGTACTTC
medium-sized	TRBD1	TRBJ1-5	TRBV29-1	CSVVGTGGQPQHF	TGCAGCGTTGTGGGGACAGGGGGTCAGCCCCAGCATTTT
many	.	TRBJ2-1	TRBV5-1	CASSLNGGSYNEQFF	TGCGCCAGCAGCTTGAACGGGGGATCCTACAATGAGCAGTTCTTC
.	.	TRBJ2-7	TRBV30	CAWGDGNYEQYF	TGTGCCTGGGGGGACGGTAACTACGAGCAGTACTTC
many	.	TRBJ2-5	TRBV9	CASSVAGGGGETQYF	TGTGCCAGCAGCGTAGCCGGAGGAGGAGGAGAGACCCAGTACTTC
many	TRBD2	TRBJ2-5	TRBV29-1	CSVDGLAGGPGGETQYF	TGCAGCGTTGATGGTCTAGCGGGAGGGCCAGGAGGAGAGACCCAGTACTTC
.	.	TRBJ1-2	TRBV5-1	CASSQSGGRTNYGYTF	TGCGCCAGCAGTCAAAGTGGGGGGCGAACGAACTATGGCTACACCTTC
many	.	TRBJ2-1	TRBV7-9	CASSDSLYEQFF	TGTGCCAGCAGTGACAGTCTTTATGAGCAGTTCTTC
many	.	TRBJ1-5	TRBV20-1	CSVTVGGTVNQPQHF	TGCAGTGTCACGGTTGGGGGTACGGTCAATCAGCCCCAGCATTTT
large	.	TRBJ2-7	TRBV12-3/TRBV12-4	CASSPAGGIDEQYF	TGTGCCAGCAGTCCGGCAGGAGGGATCGACGAGCAGTACTTC
many	.	TRBJ2-5	TRBV6-6	CASRAREPRGETQYF	TGTGCCAGCAGAGCTCGGGAGCCAAGGGGAGAGACCCAGTACTTC
many	.	TRBJ2-5	TRBV18	CASSPIGGYEGARRSQETQYF	TGTGCCAGCTCACCAATCGGAGGCTACGAGGGCGCTAGGCGTTCCCAAGAGACCCAGTACTTC
many	.	TRBJ2-1	TRBV5-5	CASSLLPESDEQFF	TGTGCCAGCAGCTTGTTACCAGAGTCGGATGAGCAGTTCTTC